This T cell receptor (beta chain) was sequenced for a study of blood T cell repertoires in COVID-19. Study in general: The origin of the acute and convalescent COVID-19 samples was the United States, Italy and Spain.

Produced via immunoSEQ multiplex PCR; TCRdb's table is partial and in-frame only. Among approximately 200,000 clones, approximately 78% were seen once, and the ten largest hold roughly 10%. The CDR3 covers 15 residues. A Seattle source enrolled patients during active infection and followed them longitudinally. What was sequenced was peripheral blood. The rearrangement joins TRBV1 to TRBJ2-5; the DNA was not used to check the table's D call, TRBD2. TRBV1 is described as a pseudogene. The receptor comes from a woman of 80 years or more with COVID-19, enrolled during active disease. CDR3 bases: TGCACCAGCAGCCAAGAGTTGGGAGTCCGGGAGACCCAGTACTTC. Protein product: CTSSQELGVRETQYF.